Below are 8 T cell receptor beta chains sequenced from a single sample in a study of blood T cell repertoires in COVID-19. Assay used: immunoSEQ multiplex PCR; TCRdb lists only in-frame clones, some missing. The sample contains about 210,000 clones, 92% of which appear only once. The material sequenced was peripheral blood. These receptors were collected from a man aged 25 to 40 with acute or convalescent COVID-19.

The V and J genes are TRBV11-3 and TRBJ2-1, with D uncertain. This CDR3 spans 13 amino acids. Trimming took off 4 bases at V and 7 bases at J, with 11 bases between the two ends. Germline V lookup: CDR1 SGHNT, CDR2 YENEEA. The CDR3 region is CASSSRPENEQFF. The CDR3 DNA reads TGTGCCAGCAGCTCCCGGCCGGAGAATGAGCAGTTCTTC.

The chain couples TRBV27 to TRBJ1-1; TRBD1 matches at 7 bases. The CDR3 extends over 19 amino acids. Per the germline V gene, CDR1 is MNHEY and CDR2 is SMNVEV (reference sequence). The V and J ends lost 1 base and 4 bases, in that order; junction bases with no gene match: 18. CDR3 residues: CASSLLWPGQTTSGTEAFF. The DNA for the CDR3 is TGTGCCAGCAGTTTATTGTGGCCGGGACAGACGACGTCGGGCACTGAAGCTTTCTTT.

The J gene is TRBJ2-7, the V gene TRBV5-1; D gene unclear. The V gene lost 0 bases and the J gene lost 0 bases, with 4 bases spanning the gap. The CDR3 extends over 13 amino acids. CDR1 and CDR2 (germline): SGHRS, YFSETQ. This chain's CDR3 is CASSLVSSYEQYF. In DNA form, the CDR3 reads TGCGCCAGCAGCTTGGTGAGCTCCTACGAGCAGTACTTC.

V and J are TRBV5-1 and TRBJ2-2; 7 nucleotides align to TRBD1. CDR3 length equals 15 residues. V lost 0 bases, J lost 6 bases, and 5 bases stayed unmatched. Germline values: CDR1 SGHRS, CDR2 YFSETQ. The CDR3 spells CASSLDRGWAGELFF. DNA of the CDR3: TGCGCCAGCAGCTTGGACAGGGGCTGGGCCGGGGAGCTGTTTTTT.

The chain joins TRBV7-9 to TRBJ2-7, with D uncertain. The CDR3 length is 12 residues. The V and J ends lost 2 bases and 4 bases respectively, with 6 bases between them. CDR1 is SEHNR, CDR2 FQNEAQ, per germline (reference sequence). As DNA, the CDR3 is TGTGCCAGCAGCTTACAAGCTTACGAGCAGTACTTC. It yields the protein CASSLQAYEQYF. The variable domain in full, with the rest retrieved from reference TRBV7-9 and TRBJ2-7, is DTGVSQNPRHKITKRGQNVTFRCDPISEHNRLYWYRQTLGQGPEFLTYFQNEAQLEKSRLLSDRFSAERPKGSFSTLEIQRTEQGDSAMYLCASSLQAYEQYFGPGTRLTVT.

V usage is TRBV19 and J usage is TRBJ2-5, with D possibly TRBD2 on 5 matching bases. The germline V and J ends were trimmed by 1 base and 0 bases, with 9 bases remaining between them. This CDR3 contains 15 residues. Germline V gene lookup returns CDR1 LNHDA and CDR2 SQIVND (reference sequence). The CDR3 bases are TGTGCCAGTAGTATAGGGGGAGTGTACCAAGAGACCCAGTACTTC. Protein: CASSIGGVYQETQYF. Together with reference TRBV19 and TRBJ2-5, the CDR3 gives the full variable domain: DGGITQSPKYLFRKEGQNVTLSCEQNLNHDAMYWYRQDPGQGLRLIYYSQIVNDFQKGDIAEGYSVSREKKESFPLTVTSAQKNPTAFYLCASSIGGVYQETQYFGPGTRLLVL.

The chain combines TRBV20-1 with TRBJ1-2; the D gene is possibly TRBD1 (5 bases). This CDR3 contains 11 residues. The V and J ends lost 6 bases and 8 bases respectively, with 13 bases between them. Germline loops: CDR1 DFQATT, CDR2 SNEGSKA (reference sequence). CDR3 sequence reads: CSAFRGKGYTF. As DNA, the CDR3 is TGCAGTGCCTTTCGGGGGAAAGGCTACACCTTC.

This sequence joins TRBV4-1 and TRBJ2-7; TRBD2 agrees at 8 bases. The CDR3 sequence is 14 residues long. CDR1 and CDR2 from the germline V gene are MGHRA and YSYEKL. The ends lost 4 bases at V and 0 bases at J; junction bases unmatched: 2. CDR3 in amino acids: CASSPGTSSYEQYF. The DNA for the CDR3 is TGCGCCAGCAGCCCCGGGACTAGCTCCTACGAGCAGTACTTC.